The clone carrying this T cell receptor beta chain occurred many times. The CDR3 is 14 residues long. V was shortened by 0 bases and J by 3 bases, with 7 bases between the two germline ends. CDR1 and CDR2 (germline): ENHRY, SYGVKD. The data were taken from a study of human T cells and chemical hapten exposure. On the study more broadly: Patients, predominantly female, presented with alopecia areata, totalis or universalis.

Time point specified: patch test 1, 2 weeks after DPC sensitization. Sample treatment: therapeutic diphenylcyclopropenone sensitization with weekly scalp DPC. People who gave samples had alopecia, were 18 to 70 years old, and were suitable for DPC. Original handling: Across samples, TCR counts had a median of roughly 97,000 and ranged from about 23,224 to 690,600. TCRdb re-called the RACE reads through MiXCR, storing one row per CDR3 protein. In this record, the V and J calls reflect TCRdb's handling and not the investigators' own analysis. The sample has fewer than 100,000 distinct CDR3 sequences; around 11% are singletons.

The chain recombines TRBV10-3 with TRBJ2-3; possibly TRBD2 for D (5 bases). The material was whole blood, obtained in connection with sensitization to the hapten diphenylcyclopropenone (DPC). This sequence was found in a woman in her sixties with alopecia areata. Some clones in this sample may be carry-over from other donors' samples. The CDR3 DNA sequence: TGTGCCATCAGTGAGTCTACGGGGACAGATACGCAGTATTTT. It codes for CAISESTGTDTQYF.